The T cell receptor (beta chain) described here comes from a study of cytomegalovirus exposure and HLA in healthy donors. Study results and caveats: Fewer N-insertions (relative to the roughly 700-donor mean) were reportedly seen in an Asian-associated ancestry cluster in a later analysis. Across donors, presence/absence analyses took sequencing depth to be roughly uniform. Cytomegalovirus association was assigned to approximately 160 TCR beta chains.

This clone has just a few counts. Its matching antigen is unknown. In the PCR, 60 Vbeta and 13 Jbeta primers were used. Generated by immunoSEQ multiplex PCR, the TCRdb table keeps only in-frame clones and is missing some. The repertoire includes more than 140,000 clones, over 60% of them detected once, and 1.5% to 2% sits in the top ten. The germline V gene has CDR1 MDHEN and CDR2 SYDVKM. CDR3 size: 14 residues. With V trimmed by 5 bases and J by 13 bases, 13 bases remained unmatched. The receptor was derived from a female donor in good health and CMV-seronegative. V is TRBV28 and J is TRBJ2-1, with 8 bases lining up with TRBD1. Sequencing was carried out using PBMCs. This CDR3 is CASSAGQGQVQQFF. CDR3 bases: TGTGCCAGCAGTGCCGGACAGGGTCAGGTCCAACAGTTCTTC.